A single sample gave rise to the 19 T cell receptor beta chains below, sequenced in a study of T cell responses to AZD1222 COVID-19 vaccine. Sequencing used immunoSEQ multiplex PCR; TCRdb keeps in-frame clones, though not all of them. The sample carries 90,000 to 150,000 clones, approximately 86% recorded once. The specimen comprised peripheral blood, sampled 28 days after the second AZD1222 dose. The receptors shown here come from an adult who received the AZD1222 COVID-19 vaccine.

The chain recombines TRBV14 with TRBJ1-2, with 7 bases that match TRBD1. There are 13 residues in the CDR3. Looked up from germline, CDR1 is SGHDN and CDR2 is FVKESK. Losses at the gene ends were 0 bases for V and 5 bases for J; bases not matched to a gene: 0. The DNA of the CDR3 is TGTGCCAGCAGCCAAGACAGGGGGTATGGCTACACCTTC. Amino acid sequence: CASSQDRGYGYTF.

The chain has TRBV6-5 and TRBJ1-2; the D is unclear. V was trimmed by 6 bases and J by 1 base, leaving 15 bases between them. The V gene's germline CDR1 is MNHEY and CDR2 SVGAGI. This CDR3 contains 15 residues. The CDR3 is CASRMYQGDNYGYTF. The CDR3 DNA sequence: TGTGCCAGCAGAATGTACCAAGGAGATAACTATGGCTACACCTTC.

The chain joins TRBV12-3 or TRBV12-4 to TRBJ1-1; D is uncertain. Trimming took off 6 bases at V and 7 bases at J, with 9 bases between the two ends. The CDR3 sequence is 11 residues long. The CDR3 loop reads CASSQAYEAFF. In DNA form, the CDR3 reads TGTGCCAGCAGCCAAGCCTATGAAGCTTTCTTT.

This chain joins TRBV7-2 and TRBJ2-1; either TRBD1 or TRBD2 may supply D (6 bases each). V shed 1 base and J shed 9 bases, with 16 bases lying between them. Germline V gene data show CDR1 as SGHTA and CDR2 as FQGNSA. CDR3 length: 15 amino acids. In DNA form, the CDR3 reads TGTGCCAGCAGCTTAGATCTCCACCCGGGGGCTGAGCAGTTCTTC. Its protein product is CASSLDLHPGAEQFF.

CDR3 sequence reads: CAWSVGRKSYGYTF. CDR3 bases: TGTGCCTGGAGTGTGGGCAGGAAAAGCTATGGCTACACCTTC. This chain joins TRBV30 and TRBJ1-2; D remains unclear. V lost 0 bases to trimming and J lost 4 bases, with 12 bases between them. Germline V gene sequence: CDR1 GTSNPN, CDR2 SVGIG (reference sequence). This CDR3 is built from 14 residues.

The chain couples TRBV11-2 to TRBJ2-1, with 11 bases fitting TRBD2. Trimming removed 5 bases from V and 7 bases from J; junction bases left unmatched: 10. Germline V gene lookup returns CDR1 SGHAT and CDR2 FQNNGV. The CDR3 spans 16 residues. The CDR3 spells CASSEGASGGQNEQFF. DNA for the CDR3: TGTGCCAGCAGCGAAGGGGCTAGCGGGGGGCAAAATGAGCAGTTCTTC.

The V call is TRBV9, the J call TRBJ1-1; D uncertain. Germline-derived CDR1 and CDR2 are SGDLS and YYNGEE. V lost 3 bases, J lost 2 bases, and 5 bases lay in between. This CDR3 comprises 12 residues. The CDR3 reads CASSDQNTEAFF. The CDR3 DNA reads as TGTGCCAGCAGCGACCAAAACACTGAAGCTTTCTTT.

The genes are TRBV5-1 and TRBJ1-2, with TRBD1 matching 8 bases. Germline CDR1 SGHRS, CDR2 YFSETQ. The CDR3 is made up of 16 amino acids. V was clipped by 2 bases and J by 8 bases; unmatched bases: 14. The CDR3 here is CASSFQAGGGTWGYTF. The CDR3 DNA sequence: TGCGCCAGCAGCTTCCAAGCAGGGGGCGGGACGTGGGGCTACACCTTC. The whole variable domain, remainder taken from reference TRBV5-1 and TRBJ1-2, is KAGVTQTPRYLIKTRGQQVTLSCSPISGHRSVSWYQQTPGQGLQFLFEYFSETQRNKGNFPGRFSGRQFSNSRSEMNVSTLELGDSALYLCASSFQAGGGTWGYTFGSGTRLTVV.

This sequence joins TRBV5-6 and TRBJ1-2; D is undetermined. CDR3 length equals 15 residues. Germline V gene sequence: CDR1 SGHDT, CDR2 YYEEEE. V lost 0 bases to trimming and J lost 4 bases, with 13 bases between them. Here the CDR3 reads CASSLVLSTFYGYTF. For the CDR3, the DNA is TGTGCCAGCAGCTTGGTTCTGTCCACATTCTATGGCTACACCTTC.

This chain connects TRBV5-6 to TRBJ2-2; D possibly corresponds to TRBD1 (6 bases). In germline, CDR1 is SGHDT, CDR2 YYEEEE. The germline V and J ends were trimmed by 0 bases and 5 bases, with 17 bases remaining between them. The CDR3 length is 17 residues. The CDR3 sequence: CASSLGIRTAATGELFF. In DNA, the CDR3 is TGTGCCAGCAGCTTGGGGATTAGGACAGCGGCTACCGGGGAGCTGTTTTTT.

This clone was seen only once. The rearrangement uses TRBV21-1 and TRBJ2-6; the table assigns TRBD1, which was not confirmed against the DNA. TRBV21-1 is a listed pseudogene. CDR3 length equals 18 residues. The CDR3 DNA reads TGTGCCAGCAGCCCTCGCCGCCAGGGGTCCTCTGGGGCCAACGTCCTGACTTTC. Its protein is CASSPRRQGSSGANVLTF.

This chain joins TRBV15 and TRBJ2-2, with D uncertain. V lost 0 bases to trimming and J lost 1 base, with 9 bases between them. CDR3 length: 16 residues. In germline, CDR1 is LNHNV, CDR2 YYDKDF (reference sequence). In nucleotides, the CDR3 is TGTGCCACCAGCAGAGAGCGCAGGCAGAACACCGGGGAGCTGTTTTTT. Translating it yields CATSRERRQNTGELFF.

The chain carries TRBV3-1 (or the pseudogene TRBV3-2) and TRBJ1-3; D unresolved. The germline CDR1 and CDR2 sequences are LGHDT and YNNKEL (reference sequence). The ends were cut back, 2 bases at V and 8 bases at J, with 19 bases in the middle. The CDR3 spans 16 residues. The CDR3 bases are TGTGCCAGCAGCCAACAGCCTAGCGGGGTACGGGACACCATATATTTT. It encodes CASSQQPSGVRDTIYF.

The rearrangement links TRBV25-1 to TRBJ2-5, with TRBD2 matching 7 bases. V shed 6 bases and J 5 bases; nucleotides not matched to a gene: 3. The V gene's germline CDR1 is MGHDK and CDR2 SYGVNS. This CDR3 spans 12 amino acids. The CDR3 DNA follows: TGTGCCAGCAGGGGGGGGTTGGAGACCCAGTACTTC. Protein product: CASRGGLETQYF.

The chain links TRBV7-9 to TRBJ2-7; a weak D match, TRBD2 (7 bases). V was pared by 11 bases and J by 5 bases, with 22 bases between. Germline V gene lookup returns CDR1 SEHNR and CDR2 FQNEAQ (reference sequence). CDR3 length: 14 residues. CDR3 sequence reads: CAVGSRGAPDEQYF. DNA for the CDR3: TGTGCCGTCGGGTCACGGGGGGCTCCAGACGAGCAGTACTTC.

The chain links TRBV7-2 to TRBJ1-2, with TRBD1 as a possible D gene (5 bases). V lost 5 bases, J lost 5 bases, and 18 bases lay in between. The CDR3 runs 15 residues. Looked up from germline, CDR1 is SGHTA and CDR2 is FQGNSA. The chain's CDR3 is CASSPNLGGVYGYTF. For the CDR3, the DNA is TGTGCCAGCAGCCCCAACCTTGGGGGGGTATATGGCTACACCTTC.

There are a few counts of this clone. The chain links TRBV4-1 to TRBJ2-1, with 8 bases matching TRBD2. The CDR3 contains 18 residues. After removal of 3 bases from V and 0 bases from J, the junction contained 10 bases not matched to a gene. The germline CDR1 and CDR2 sequences are MGHRA and YSYEKL. As DNA, the CDR3 is TGCGCCAGCAGCCACCAGAAGGGCGGGGGGTCCTCCTACAATGAGCAGTTCTTC. Protein product: CASSHQKGGGSSYNEQFF.

This sequence joins TRBV24-1 and TRBJ2-1; 9 bases fit TRBD1. Trimming cost V 1 base and J 10 bases; bases outside gene matches: 10. Germline CDR1 KGHDR, CDR2 SFDVKD. The CDR3 is 16 amino acids. The CDR3 loop is CATSDLGQGKVGEQFF. For the CDR3, the DNA is TGTGCCACCAGTGATTTAGGACAGGGGAAGGTCGGCGAGCAGTTCTTC.

This clone appeared a few times. V gene TRBV11-2 combines with J gene TRBJ2-2, with D perhaps TRBD1 or TRBD2 (7 bases each). The CDR3 contains 14 residues. Trimming cost V 7 bases and J 6 bases, with 15 bases left between them. CDR1 SGHAT and CDR2 FQNNGV come from the germline V gene. The CDR3 protein is CASTTGRVAGELFF. CDR3 DNA sequence: TGTGCCAGCACGACAGGGAGGGTGGCCGGGGAGCTGTTTTTT.